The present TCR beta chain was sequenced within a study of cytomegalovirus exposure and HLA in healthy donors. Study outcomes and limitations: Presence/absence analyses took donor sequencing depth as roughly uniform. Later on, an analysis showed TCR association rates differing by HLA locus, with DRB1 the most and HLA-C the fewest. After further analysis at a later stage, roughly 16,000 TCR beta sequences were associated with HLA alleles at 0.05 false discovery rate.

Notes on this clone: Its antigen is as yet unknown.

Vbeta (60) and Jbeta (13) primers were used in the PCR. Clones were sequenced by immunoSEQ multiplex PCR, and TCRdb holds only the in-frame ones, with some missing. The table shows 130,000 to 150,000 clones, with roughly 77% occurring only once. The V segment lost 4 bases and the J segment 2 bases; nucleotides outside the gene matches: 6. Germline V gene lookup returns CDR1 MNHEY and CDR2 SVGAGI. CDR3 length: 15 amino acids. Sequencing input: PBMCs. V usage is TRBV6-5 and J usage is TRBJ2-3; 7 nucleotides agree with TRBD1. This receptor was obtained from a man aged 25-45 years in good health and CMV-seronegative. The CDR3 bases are TGTGCCAGCAGTTCCCGTGGGACAGTCACAGATACGCAGTATTTT. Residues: CASSSRGTVTDTQYF.